This TCR beta chain was documented in a study of post-analysis software for immune sequencing data. Study information: Included courses were relapsing-remitting and secondary progressive multiple sclerosis; progressive-relapsing multiple sclerosis was also included. Findings of the study overall: Five TRBV segments occurring more often in patients than controls included TRBV5-6, TRBV5-1 and TRBV20-1.

Unique molecular identifiers were present in the TCR beta cDNA libraries. From roughly 1 to 10 million T cells, roughly 540,000 cDNA molecules were obtained. Via MiXCR, TCRdb re-called the PCR reads, giving one row per CDR3 protein. Of fewer than 900,000 distinct CDR3 sequences detected, 46% appear once; the ten largest clones hold roughly 5%. The CDR3 has 14 amino acids. Germline CDR1 reads MDHEN; CDR2 reads SYDVKM. Turning to this clonotype: Antigen: not known. One end of the junction does not line up with germline, which may come from a read error.

This receptor was taken from a girl aged 10 to 17 with multiple sclerosis. The sequencing sample was made of blood. The V call is TRBV28, the J call TRBJ1-2, with D unresolved. CDR3 sequence (DNA): TGTGTCAGCAGTTCTATACAGTGGAACTATGGCTACACCTTC. This translates into CVSSSIQWNYGYTF.